The 21 T cell receptor beta chains below all came from one sample that was sequenced in a study of blood T cell repertoires in COVID-19. The table came from immunoSEQ multiplex PCR; TCRdb's copy has only in-frame clones and leaves some out. The profile covers about 350,000 clones, with about 87% appearing a single time and roughly 6.3% taken by the ten largest. The specimen sequenced was peripheral blood. The receptors originated from a woman aged 50 to 60 with COVID-19, enrolled during active disease.

The chain links TRBV4-3 to TRBJ1-3, with D possibly TRBD1 on 5 matching bases. CDR3 size: 15 residues. Trimming removed 1 base from V and 0 bases from J, with 7 bases in between. CDR1 is LGHNA, CDR2 YSLEER, per germline. DNA of the CDR3: TGCGCCAGCAGCCAAGGGCAGGGCTCTGGAAACACCATATATTTT. It translates to CASSQGQGSGNTIYF.

The CDR3 here is CSVSEREGYNEQFF. CDR3 in DNA: TGCAGCGTTTCCGAGCGGGAGGGCTACAATGAGCAGTTCTTC. J is TRBJ2-1 and V is TRBV29-1; 10 bases map to TRBD2. The CDR3 length is 14 residues. Looked up from germline, CDR1 is SQVTM and CDR2 is ANQGSEA. With 5 bases clipped from V and 3 bases from J, the junction kept 4 bases outside the gene matches.

The chain recombines TRBV5-1 with TRBJ2-2; 10 bases match TRBD1. The germline V gene encodes CDR1 SGHRS and CDR2 YFSETQ. The CDR3 contains 18 residues. J gave up 6 bases and V 1 base, and 12 bases lay outside the gene matches. CDR3 nucleotide sequence: TGCGCCAGCAGCTTGACGGAGACCAGACAGGGGGCTGCCGGGGAGCTGTTTTTT. It is translated as CASSLTETRQGAAGELFF.

V gene TRBV2 combines with J gene TRBJ2-1; D uncertain. CDR3 length: 13 residues. Between the trimmed V and J ends, which lost 7 bases and 0 bases, there was a span of 7 bases. Germline V gene sequence: CDR1 SNHLY, CDR2 FYNNEI. The CDR3 protein is CASMESSYNEQFF. CDR3 nucleotide sequence: TGTGCCAGCATGGAGAGCTCCTACAATGAGCAGTTCTTC.

This clone showed up just once. The V and J genes are TRBV6-5 and TRBJ2-7; 7 positions agree with TRBD2. The germline gives CDR1 MNHEY, CDR2 SVGAGI. CDR3 length: 15 amino acids. The trim removed 2 bases at V and 0 bases at J, leaving 4 bases unmatched. The CDR3: CASSYTGLGSYEQYF. The CDR3 DNA is TGTGCCAGCAGTTACACCGGACTAGGCTCCTACGAGCAGTACTTC.

The DNA of the CDR3 is TGTGCCTGGAGGGACCCGACTAGCGGGAGTGACAGTGAGCAGTTCTTC. Translated: CAWRDPTSGSDSEQFF. The V call is TRBV30, the J call TRBJ2-1; TRBD2 agrees at 12 bases. J lost 9 bases, V lost 3 bases, and 12 bases had no gene match. The length of the CDR3 is 16 residues. Germline V CDR1 and CDR2: GTSNPN, SVGIG (reference sequence).

V gene TRBV10-1 combines with J gene TRBJ1-5, with a possible D match to TRBD1 (5 bases). This CDR3 comprises 19 residues. In germline, CDR1 is WNHNN, CDR2 SYGVQD (reference sequence). Trimming cost V 3 bases and J 0 bases, with 21 bases left between them. The CDR3 DNA reads as TGCGCCAGCAGTGATCATCCCGGGACTTACGACCATAGCAATCAGCCCCAGCATTTT. Translating gives CASSDHPGTYDHSNQPQHF.

The V and J genes are TRBV27 and TRBJ1-3; TRBD1 matches 7 bases. Germline V gives CDR1 MNHEY, CDR2 SMNVEV (reference sequence). CDR3 size: 15 residues. The V and J ends lost 0 bases and 3 bases, in that order; junction bases with no gene match: 2. As DNA, the CDR3 is TGTGCCAGCAGTTTATCAGGGGGCTATGGAAACACCATATATTTT. Translation gives CASSLSGGYGNTIYF.

This chain uses TRBV5-1 with TRBJ2-2; D perhaps matches TRBD2 (6 bases). Germline CDR1 is SGHRS and CDR2 is YFSETQ. The CDR3 is 16 residues long. Trimming removed 0 bases from V and 5 bases from J, with 14 bases in between. CDR3 in DNA: TGCGCCAGCAGCTTGGGTCGGACTGGAGGGACCGGGGAGCTGTTTTTT. Translation: CASSLGRTGGTGELFF.

This clone has just one count. The gene calls are TRBV6-2 or TRBV6-3 and TRBJ2-7, with 11 bases identical to TRBD2. The CDR3 runs 15 residues. Trimming at V came to 6 bases and at J to 1 base, leaving 5 bases not matched to a gene. Germline loops: CDR1 MNHEY, CDR2 SVGEGT. The CDR3 region has the DNA TGTGCCAGCAGCTCCATAGCGGGAGGGTCCTACGAGCAGTACTTC. Its translation is CASSSIAGGSYEQYF.

Written as DNA, the CDR3 is TGTGCCAGCAGCTTGGTAGGCAGGGTGAATAGCAATCAGCCCCAGCATTTT. It specifies CASSLVGRVNSNQPQHF. This rearrangement joins TRBV5-4 to TRBJ1-5, with a tentative D call TRBD1 (5 bases). Per the germline V gene, CDR1 is SGHNT and CDR2 is YYREEE (reference sequence). The CDR3 length is 17 residues. Deletions cut 0 bases from V and 0 bases from J, with 13 bases between.

The V gene is TRBV6-6, the J gene TRBJ1-2; 8 bases are a match to TRBD1. Germline V gene lookup returns CDR1 MNHNY and CDR2 SVGAGI (reference sequence). Unmatched junction bases numbered 6, after V lost 2 bases and J lost 4 bases. This CDR3 region has 15 residues. CDR3 coding DNA: TGTGCCAGCAGTTACGGGGAGACAGGGGTCTATGGCTACACCTTC. This translates into CASSYGETGVYGYTF.

This chain joins TRBV19 and TRBJ1-4; no reliable D call. The germline gives CDR1 LNHDA, CDR2 SQIVND (reference sequence). This CDR3 is built from 15 residues. Trimming shortened V by 3 bases and J by 0 bases, and 8 bases separated the two germline ends. CDR3 amino acids: CASSMSTATNEKLFF. CDR3 bases: TGTGCCAGTAGTATGAGCACAGCAACTAATGAAAAACTGTTTTTT.

In its sample, this clone is medium-sized. The genes are TRBV27 and TRBJ1-2; 10 bases match TRBD1. The V segment lost 6 bases and the J segment 8 bases; nucleotides outside the gene matches: 12. The length of the CDR3 is 15 residues. The germline V gene encodes CDR1 MNHEY and CDR2 SMNVEV (reference sequence). CDR3 sequence: CASSGTGEVVEGYTF. CDR3 DNA sequence: TGTGCCAGCAGCGGGACAGGGGAGGTAGTGGAAGGCTACACCTTC.

The chain employs TRBV6-5 and TRBJ1-5; D is possibly TRBD1 (6 bases). Germline V lookup: CDR1 MNHEY, CDR2 SVGAGI. The CDR3 consists of 15 residues. The ends were cut back, 0 bases at V and 3 bases at J, with 9 bases in the middle. The CDR3: CASSYSGADNQPQHF. CDR3 bases: TGTGCCAGCAGTTACTCGGGGGCGGACAATCAGCCCCAGCATTTT.

The chain employs TRBV24-1 and TRBJ2-1; either TRBD1 or TRBD2 may supply D (12 bases each). This CDR3 is 20 amino acids long. V was trimmed by 3 bases and J by 8 bases, leaving 31 bases between them. In germline, CDR1 is KGHDR, CDR2 SFDVKD. In DNA form, the CDR3 reads TGTGCCACCAGTGATGGGACAGGGGGCAGACTAGCGGGAGTCGTTTATGAGCAGTTCTTC. This translates into CATSDGTGGRLAGVVYEQFF.

This clone was seen more than once but under ten times. This chain uses TRBV5-6 with TRBJ2-7; 7 bases fit TRBD1. The V segment lost 0 bases and the J segment 7 bases; nucleotides outside the gene matches: 4. The CDR3 is made up of 13 amino acids. The V gene's germline CDR1 is SGHDT and CDR2 YYEEEE. The CDR3 nucleotides are TGTGCCAGCAGCTTGGTAGGGGGCTGGGAGCAGTACTTC. Translated: CASSLVGGWEQYF.

This chain joins TRBV5-6 and TRBJ2-3; 8 bases fit TRBD2. CDR1 is SGHDT and CDR2 is YYEEEE in the germline V gene. The length of the CDR3 is 14 residues. The V segment lost 4 bases and the J segment 3 bases; nucleotides outside the gene matches: 4. The CDR3 nucleotides read TGTGCCAGCAGCAGACGGGGGGGAACAGATACGCAGTATTTT. It specifies CASSRRGGTDTQYF. The full variable domain, completed using reference TRBV5-6 and TRBJ2-3, is DAGVTQSPTHLIKTRGQQVTLRCSPKSGHDTVSWYQQALGQGPQFIFQYYEEEERQRGNFPDRFSGHQFPNYSSELNVNALLLGDSALYLCASSRRGGTDTQYFGPGTRLTVL.

The rearrangement joins TRBV5-1 to TRBJ2-2; 12 nucleotides match TRBD2. The V gene's germline CDR1 is SGHRS and CDR2 YFSETQ. With 2 bases clipped from V and 0 bases from J, the junction kept 5 bases outside the gene matches. CDR3 length: 18 residues. CDR3 amino acids: CASSLGLAGHTNTGELFF. CDR3 DNA: TGCGCCAGCAGCTTAGGACTAGCGGGACACACGAACACCGGGGAGCTGTTTTTT. The entire variable domain, with the rest obtained from reference TRBV5-1 and TRBJ2-2, is as follows: KAGVTQTPRYLIKTRGQQVTLSCSPISGHRSVSWYQQTPGQGLQFLFEYFSETQRNKGNFPGRFSGRQFSNSRSEMNVSTLELGDSALYLCASSLGLAGHTNTGELFFGEGSRLTVL.

This clone appeared a few times. This sequence joins TRBV4-2 and TRBJ1-2; D is unresolved. The CDR3 contains 15 residues. V was pared by 0 bases and J by 4 bases, with 12 bases between. CDR1 is LGHNA, CDR2 YNFKEQ, per germline. CDR3 nucleotides: TGTGCCAGCAGCCAAGAGGCGGACGGAGGCTATGGCTACACCTTC. Its protein product is CASSQEADGGYGYTF.

Concerning this clone itself: An end of the junction differs from the germline gene, which may be a read error. J is TRBJ2-2 and V is TRBV7-7, with TRBD2 matching 16 bases. This CDR3 comprises 20 residues. Germline loops: CDR1 SSHAT, CDR2 FNYEAQ (reference sequence). The CDR3 protein is CASSVGLAGGPGRETGELFF. Written as DNA, the CDR3 is TGTGCTAGCAGCGTGGGACTAGCGGGAGGGCCCGGTCGGGAAACCGGGGAGCTGTTTTTT.